This T cell receptor beta chain was sequenced during a study of control samples from healthy donors and cancer patients (dated by TCRdb to about 2020). Reading the germline V gene (reference sequence) gives CDR1 LNHDA and CDR2 SQIVND. The germline ends are 14 bases apart after V is trimmed by 6 bases and J by 0 bases. Inclusive of the bounding cysteine and phenylalanine, the CDR3 is 15 residues long. Only CDR3 DNA remains: 45 bases, in frame from the first base. Libraries were constructed by the immunoSEQ multiplex PCR assay. This is the immuneACCESS table as TCRdb keeps it, with only in-frame sequences that have V and J called. A part of the clones is gone; compared with another copy, unresolved V genes explain less than half, and the rest is unexplained. Across this sample there are about 96,000 clones, with just over 90% seen only once. The leading ten clones occupy more than 7% of the sample.

A note on this clone: The target of this receptor is not known. Per-nucleotide qualities are absent, and no much larger clonotype sits a single base away.

This sequence uses TRBV19 and TRBJ1-2; a tentative D call is TRBD1 (5 bases match). Material for sequencing was blood. The source of this sequence is a man younger than 30 in good health. The CDR3 reads CASRRVGDPNYGYTF. The sequenced DNA is TGTGCCAGTAGGAGAGTCGGGGACCCTAACTATGGCTACACCTTC.